Below, 14 T cell receptor beta chains from the same sample are listed, as sequenced in a study of stem cell transplantation in POMP-related autoinflammatory disease. TCRdb's table, derived via immunoSEQ multiplex PCR, lists solely in-frame clones and lacks some. The profile shows roughly 6,500 clones, roughly four fifths of them singletons. What was sequenced was a CXCR5-defined cell subset from PBMCs. The source is a human donor in good health.

The chain links TRBV25-1 to TRBJ1-2; perhaps TRBD1 as D (6 bases). Germline CDR1 reads MGHDK; CDR2 reads SYGVNS. The V gene lost 4 bases and the J gene lost 5 bases, with 14 bases spanning the gap. This CDR3 contains 14 residues. The CDR3 loop reads CASSAPGTLYGYTF. The DNA of the CDR3 is TGTGCCAGCAGTGCTCCCGGGACATTATATGGCTACACCTTC.

The rearrangement uses TRBV21-1 and TRBJ1-1. TRBV21-1 is a known pseudogene. The CDR3 has 12 residues. For the CDR3, the DNA is TGTGCCAGCAGGGCGAGAGACACTGAAGCTTTCTTT. Protein product: CASRARDTEAFF.

The chain links TRBV6-6 to TRBJ2-5; 8 nucleotides agree with TRBD1. The CDR3 sequence is 14 residues long. With 3 bases clipped from V and 5 bases from J, the junction kept 5 bases outside the gene matches. Germline CDR1 MNHNY, CDR2 SVGAGI (reference sequence). In nucleotides, the CDR3 is TGTGCCAGCAGTTATCCAGGGGGCTTGGAGACCCAGTACTTC. Translating gives CASSYPGGLETQYF.

The chain carries TRBV12-5 and TRBJ2-1, with TRBD1 as a possible D gene (6 bases). Germline CDR1 and CDR2: LGHNT and FRNRAP. This CDR3 has 13 residues. Trimming stripped 5 bases from V and 8 bases from J, with 13 bases between. CDR3 loop: CASGDTGIDEQFF. The CDR3 nucleotides are TGTGCTAGTGGTGATACAGGGATCGATGAGCAGTTCTTC.

The genes are TRBV18 and TRBJ1-1, with D perhaps TRBD1 (6 bases). Germline V lookup: CDR1 KGHSH, CDR2 LQKENI. The length of the CDR3 is 14 residues. V gave up 6 bases and J gave up 1 base, with 12 bases separating them. CDR3 amino acids: CASSGGAQNTEAFF. The CDR3 DNA sequence: TGTGCCAGCTCGGGGGGGGCCCAGAACACTGAAGCTTTCTTT.

V usage is TRBV2 and J usage is TRBJ1-2, with D perhaps matching TRBD1 (6 bases). This CDR3 has 13 residues. Germline-derived CDR1 and CDR2 are SNHLY and FYNNEI. The germline V and J ends were trimmed by 3 bases and 8 bases, with 13 bases remaining between them. The CDR3 protein is CASSDRSGGGYTF. The CDR3 DNA is TGTGCCAGCAGTGACCGGAGCGGGGGCGGCTACACCTTC.

This chain connects TRBV5-1 to TRBJ1-2; a weak D match, TRBD1 (6 bases). Per the germline V gene, CDR1 is SGHRS and CDR2 is YFSETQ. The CDR3 covers 14 residues. Trimming pared 1 base from V and 2 bases from J, leaving 9 bases between. The CDR3 sequence is CASSLYGTNYGYTF. In nucleotides, the CDR3 is TGCGCCAGCAGCTTGTACGGGACAAACTATGGCTACACCTTC.

This chain joins TRBV6-1 and TRBJ2-2; D not resolved. The germline CDR1 and CDR2 sequences are MNHNS and SASEGT. The CDR3 is made up of 14 amino acids. V was trimmed by 3 bases and J by 5 bases, leaving 10 bases between them. The CDR3 DNA reads TGTGCCAGCAGTGACCCGTGGTTGACCGGGGAGCTGTTTTTT. Its protein product is CASSDPWLTGELFF.

The rearrangement joins TRBV7-9 to TRBJ1-5; TRBD1 aligns across 8 bases. Trimming at V came to 5 bases and at J to 0 bases, leaving 9 bases not matched to a gene. The CDR3 spans 17 residues. Germline V gives CDR1 SEHNR, CDR2 FQNEAQ (reference sequence). The CDR3 sequence is CASSAGTGDYSNQPQHF. DNA for the CDR3: TGTGCCAGCAGCGCAGGGACAGGAGATTATAGCAATCAGCCCCAGCATTTT. The full variable domain, with the rest looked up from reference TRBV7-9 and TRBJ1-5, is DTGVSQNPRHKITKRGQNVTFRCDPISEHNRLYWYRQTLGQGPEFLTYFQNEAQLEKSRLLSDRFSAERPKGSFSTLEIQRTEQGDSAMYLCASSAGTGDYSNQPQHFGDGTRLSIL.

V and J are TRBV6-5 and TRBJ2-7, with 7 bases that match TRBD1. The CDR3 sequence is 15 residues long. The V segment lost 7 bases and the J segment 0 bases; nucleotides outside the gene matches: 9. CDR1 and CDR2 from the germline V gene are MNHEY and SVGAGI. The DNA of the CDR3 is TGTGCCAGCATTAAAACAGGGGTCGGCTCCTACGAGCAGTACTTC. Translation gives CASIKTGVGSYEQYF.

This chain joins TRBV7-2 and TRBJ2-1; 8 bases match TRBD2. The CDR3 has 17 amino acids. V lost 1 base and J lost 0; bases outside the gene matches: 5. Per germline, CDR1 SGHTA and CDR2 FQGNSA. The CDR3: CASSLVGGASSYNEQFF. The CDR3 DNA reads as TGTGCCAGCAGCTTAGTCGGGGGGGCTAGCTCCTACAATGAGCAGTTCTTC.

This chain joins TRBV7-3 and TRBJ2-5; 8 nucleotides line up with TRBD2. The ends lost 5 bases at V and 7 bases at J; junction bases unmatched: 12. The germline V gene has CDR1 SGHTA and CDR2 FQGTGA. This CDR3 contains 15 residues. The CDR3 loop reads CASSPYRGGVATQYF. CDR3 bases: TGTGCCAGCAGCCCGTACCGGGGGGGGGTAGCGACCCAGTACTTC.

The rearrangement joins TRBV6-9 to TRBJ1-5, with D unclear. Germline V gene lookup returns CDR1 MNHGY and CDR2 SVAAGI. Trimming stripped 5 bases from V and 11 bases from J, with 13 bases between. The CDR3 covers 12 residues. Here the CDR3 reads CASSPHRGAQHF. The CDR3 DNA is TGTGCCAGCAGTCCTCACCGCGGGGCCCAGCATTTT.

V usage is TRBV5-3 and J usage is TRBJ1-5; no firm D call. TRBV5-3 is recorded as an ORF, its role being uncertain. The V gene lost 1 base and the J gene lost 6 bases, with 20 bases spanning the gap. The CDR3 sequence is 17 residues long. The CDR3 loop is CARSLTCVKRVPQPQHF. CDR3 nucleotides: TGTGCCAGAAGCTTGACTTGCGTAAAGAGGGTACCTCAGCCCCAGCATTTT.